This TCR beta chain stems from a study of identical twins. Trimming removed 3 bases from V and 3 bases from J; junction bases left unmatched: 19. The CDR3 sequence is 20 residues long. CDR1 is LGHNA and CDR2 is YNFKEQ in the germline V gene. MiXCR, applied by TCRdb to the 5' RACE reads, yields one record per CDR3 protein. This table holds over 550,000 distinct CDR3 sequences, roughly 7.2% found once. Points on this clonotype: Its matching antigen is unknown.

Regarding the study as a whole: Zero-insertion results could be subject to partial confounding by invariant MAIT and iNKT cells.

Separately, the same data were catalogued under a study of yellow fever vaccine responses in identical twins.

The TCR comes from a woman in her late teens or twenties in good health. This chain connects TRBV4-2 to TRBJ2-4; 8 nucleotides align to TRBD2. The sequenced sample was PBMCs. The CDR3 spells CASSQRRASGPLLSKNIQYF. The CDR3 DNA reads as TGTGCCAGCAGCCAGAGAAGGGCTAGCGGGCCCTTGTTGAGCAAAAACATTCAGTACTTC.